This T cell receptor beta chain derives from a study of T cells in Graves' hyperthyroidism and ophthalmopathy. Notes on the study in general: Among thyroid clonotypes expanded above 0.001, most also appeared in blood.

Regarding this clonotype: Its specificity is not known.

The V end lost 5 bases, the J end lost 0 bases, and 14 bases lay between the germline ends. Germline-derived CDR1 and CDR2 are SEHNR and FQNEAQ (reference sequence). This CDR3 contains 16 residues. Ophthalmopathy in the patients scored at least 3 on Clinical Activity Score and at least 4 on NOSPECS grade, lasting under 3 months. Thyroid ultrasound and orbital computed tomography, with clinical symptoms and serum thyroxine and TRAb, informed diagnoses. The investigators amplified TCR beta CDR3 regions from RNA transcripts. The HTBI set primed first-round TCR CDR3 RT-PCR. Via MiXCR, TCRdb re-called the multiplex PCR reads, giving one row per CDR3 protein. The sample lists about 270,000 distinct CDR3 sequences; roughly 22% were seen once.

The chain links TRBV7-9 to TRBJ1-3, with D perhaps TRBD1 (6 bases). Specimen: blood. This TCR was sampled from a man between 25 and 39 years old with Graves' ophthalmopathy. CDR3 loop: CASSPAQGRSGNTIYF. For the CDR3, the DNA is TGTGCCAGCAGCCCCGCACAGGGTCGCTCTGGAAACACCATATATTTT.